These T cell receptor beta chains were read from a single sample in a study of blood T cell repertoires in COVID-19. Produced via immunoSEQ multiplex PCR; TCRdb's table is partial and in-frame only. This repertoire shows about 170,000 clones, about nine tenths found once; its top ten account for about 0.8%. The sample consisted of PBMCs or T cells enriched from blood (not recorded which). Source of these receptors: a woman aged 18-29 years who had recovered from COVID-19. The CDR3 runs from the conserved cysteine through the conserved F or W. D genes are given only for firm matches. A row's size may be missing; if present it is once, few, many or a size class.

d_call: .; v_call: TRBV6-2/TRBV6-3; clone_size: .; j_call: TRBJ2-2; cdr3_nt: TGTGCCAGCAGCCCAACCGGGACAAACACCGGGGAGCTGTTTTTT; cdr3_aa: CASSPTGTNTGELFF
d_call: TRBD1; v_call: TRBV5-1; clone_size: .; j_call: TRBJ1-5; cdr3_nt: TGCGCCAGCAGCTTGGGGGGACAGGGTAGTCAGCCCCAGCATTTT; cdr3_aa: CASSLGGQGSQPQHF
d_call: .; v_call: TRBV6-1; clone_size: .; j_call: TRBJ1-2; cdr3_nt: TGTGCCAGCAGTGAACGGCCAGGGTTGGACTATGGCTACACCTTC; cdr3_aa: CASSERPGLDYGYTF
d_call: TRBD1; v_call: TRBV5-5; clone_size: .; j_call: TRBJ1-4; cdr3_nt: TGTGCCAGCAGCTTTGGAATTGTCAGGGGGGCAGGAGAAAAACTGTTTTTT; cdr3_aa: CASSFGIVRGAGEKLFF
d_call: .; v_call: TRBV7-6; clone_size: .; j_call: TRBJ2-3; cdr3_nt: TGTGCCAGCAGCCAAACAGGGTTACCCACAGATACGCAGTATTTT; cdr3_aa: CASSQTGLPTDTQYF
d_call: TRBD2; v_call: TRBV6-5; clone_size: .; j_call: TRBJ2-1; cdr3_nt: TGTGCCAGCAGTCCCGGACTAGCGATCAATGAGCAGTTCTTC; cdr3_aa: CASSPGLAINEQFF
d_call: TRBD1; v_call: TRBV5-1; clone_size: .; j_call: TRBJ2-5; cdr3_nt: TGCGCCAGCAGCAGGGACAGGGGGCTAGAGACCCAGTACTTC; cdr3_aa: CASSRDRGLETQYF
d_call: .; v_call: TRBV7-2; clone_size: .; j_call: TRBJ2-1; cdr3_nt: TGTGCCAGCCAACAGGGCACCTACAATGAGCAGTTCTTC; cdr3_aa: CASQQGTYNEQFF
d_call: .; v_call: TRBV28; clone_size: .; j_call: TRBJ1-1; cdr3_nt: TGTGCCAGCAGTTTAATAGAGCCGACTACTGAAGCTTTCTTT; cdr3_aa: CASSLIEPTTEAFF
d_call: TRBD2; v_call: TRBV30; clone_size: .; j_call: TRBJ2-5; cdr3_nt: TGTGCCTGGAGTGCCCTAGCGGGCCTACAAGAGACCCAGTACTTC; cdr3_aa: CAWSALAGLQETQYF
d_call: .; v_call: TRBV2; clone_size: .; j_call: TRBJ2-1; cdr3_nt: TGTGCCAGCTTAAGACAGATGATAAACGAGCAGTTCTTC; cdr3_aa: CASLRQMINEQFF
d_call: .; v_call: TRBV10-1; clone_size: .; j_call: TRBJ1-1; cdr3_nt: TGCGCCAGCAGCCAGAGGTCTGATGGGACTTTGGATAGCAACGCTGAAGCTTTCTTT; cdr3_aa: CASSQRSDGTLDSNAEAFF
d_call: .; v_call: TRBV2; clone_size: .; j_call: TRBJ1-1; cdr3_nt: TGTGCCAGCAGGGGCAGGGGTCGGAACACTGAAGCTTTCTTT; cdr3_aa: CASRGRGRNTEAFF
d_call: TRBD2; v_call: TRBV5-6; clone_size: once; j_call: TRBJ2-3; cdr3_nt: TGTGCCAGCAGCACCGGGACTAGCGGGAGTCGGACAGATACGCAGTATTTT; cdr3_aa: CASSTGTSGSRTDTQYF
d_call: TRBD1; v_call: TRBV11-3; clone_size: .; j_call: TRBJ1-1; cdr3_nt: TGTGCCAGCAGTAGACAGGGAGGTGAAGCTTTCTTT; cdr3_aa: CASSRQGGEAFF
d_call: .; v_call: TRBV28; clone_size: .; j_call: TRBJ1-2; cdr3_nt: TGTGCCAGCAGTAGAGACGGGACATCGGGCTATGGCTACACCTTC; cdr3_aa: CASSRDGTSGYGYTF
d_call: .; v_call: TRBV18; clone_size: once; j_call: TRBJ1-1; cdr3_nt: TGTGCCAGCTCACCAGCGGGGGCGCGGACTGAAGCTTTCTTT; cdr3_aa: CASSPAGARTEAFF
d_call: TRBD1; v_call: TRBV24-1; clone_size: .; j_call: TRBJ2-5; cdr3_nt: TGTGCCACCAGTGCCCCCGGACAGGAAGAGACCCAGTACTTC; cdr3_aa: CATSAPGQEETQYF
d_call: .; v_call: TRBV6-5; clone_size: .; j_call: TRBJ2-1; cdr3_nt: TGTGCCAGCAGTTACAAGGACTTCCCCAATGAGCAGTTCTTC; cdr3_aa: CASSYKDFPNEQFF
d_call: .; v_call: TRBV18; clone_size: .; j_call: TRBJ2-5; cdr3_nt: TGTGCCAGCTCACTCTCGTACCAAGAGACCCAGTACTTC; cdr3_aa: CASSLSYQETQYF
d_call: .; v_call: TRBV6-6; clone_size: .; j_call: TRBJ1-2; cdr3_nt: TGTGCCAGCAGTTACGCTTCAGGGCTTGGTGATGGCTACACCTTC; cdr3_aa: CASSYASGLGDGYTF
d_call: TRBD1; v_call: TRBV11-2; clone_size: .; j_call: TRBJ2-1; cdr3_nt: TGTGCCAGCAGCCCGGCGGACAGGGCACACAATGAGCAGTTCTTC; cdr3_aa: CASSPADRAHNEQFF
d_call: TRBD1; v_call: TRBV10-3; clone_size: .; j_call: TRBJ2-7; cdr3_nt: TGTGCCATCAGCCCCGGGACAGGTACCGATCGGCAGTACTTC; cdr3_aa: CAISPGTGTDRQYF
d_call: TRBD2; v_call: TRBV5-3; clone_size: .; j_call: TRBJ2-1; cdr3_nt: TGTGCCAGAAGACCCATTTGTAGCGGGTCCTACAATGAGCAGTTCTTC; cdr3_aa: CARRPICSGSYNEQFF
d_call: TRBD2; v_call: TRBV13; clone_size: .; j_call: TRBJ2-7; cdr3_nt: TGTGCCAGCAGCTTAGGGACTAGCAGCTCCTACGAGCAGTACTTC; cdr3_aa: CASSLGTSSSYEQYF
d_call: .; v_call: TRBV18; clone_size: .; j_call: TRBJ1-4; cdr3_nt: TGTGCCAGCTCATCAACACATGTCGGGGGAGCAACTAATGAAAAACTGTTTTTT; cdr3_aa: CASSSTHVGGATNEKLFF